One sample yielded the 15 T cell receptor beta chains listed below, sequenced in a study of human T cells and chemical hapten exposure. Via MiXCR, TCRdb re-called the RACE reads, giving one row per CDR3 protein. The sample records roughly 80,000 distinct CDR3 sequences, around 9.4% being singletons. Time point reported: healthy volunteer bleed at 6 weeks. Extraction of total RNA was performed on unfractionated whole blood. Source material: whole blood. Every receptor here comes from a female donor in good health. Some clones in this sample may be carry-over from other donors' samples.

The V and J genes are TRBV15 and TRBJ2-3; tentative D call: TRBD2 (5 bases). The CDR3 extends over 14 amino acids. V gave up 0 bases and J gave up 4 bases, with 8 bases separating them. Germline V gene data show CDR1 as LNHNV and CDR2 as YYDKDF (reference sequence). CDR3 nucleotide sequence: TGTGCCACCAGCAGAGACGGGGAGCCAGATACGCAGTATTTT. It yields the protein CATSRDGEPDTQYF.

This clonotype was counted many times. The V gene is TRBV7-8, the J gene TRBJ1-2; 8 bases match TRBD1. The CDR3 is 14 amino acids. The ends lost 5 bases at V and 5 bases at J; junction bases unmatched: 7. Germline V gene lookup returns CDR1 SGHVS and CDR2 FQNEAQ. CDR3 bases: TGTGCCAGCAGCCCCCGACAGGGGAATTATGGCTACACCTTC. Translating gives CASSPRQGNYGYTF.

This clonotype was seen a handful of times. The chain couples TRBV7-2 to TRBJ2-7; D is unclear. The V end was cut by 1 base, the J end by 3 bases, with 4 bases between. CDR1 and CDR2 from the germline V gene are SGHTA and FQGNSA. CDR3 size: 12 residues. CDR3 in amino acids: CASSLDYYEQYF. The DNA of the CDR3 is TGTGCCAGCAGCTTAGATTACTACGAGCAGTACTTC.

This clonotype was detected a few times. This rearrangement joins TRBV2 to TRBJ1-1; 7 nucleotides agree with TRBD1. The V gene end was trimmed by 10 bases and the J gene end by 0 bases; junction bases not matched to a gene: 14. The CDR3 extends over 16 amino acids. Germline CDR1 SNHLY, CDR2 FYNNEI. The CDR3 DNA reads as TGTGCCACCCTGGGACAGCTCCTTAGTTTGAACACTGAAGCTTTCTTT. Translated, it gives CATLGQLLSLNTEAFF.

This clonotype was found a few times. This sequence joins TRBV14 and TRBJ1-2; possibly TRBD1 for D (5 bases). Per the germline V gene, CDR1 is SGHDN and CDR2 is FVKESK. V was clipped by 4 bases and J by 0 bases, with 12 bases between them. This CDR3 region has 15 residues. The CDR3 loop reads CASSPFCRANYGYTF. DNA of the CDR3: TGTGCCAGCAGCCCTTTCTGCAGGGCTAACTATGGCTACACCTTC.

At least ten counts were recorded for this clonotype. V and J are TRBV7-2 and TRBJ2-7, with unresolved D. V lost 1 base to trimming and J lost 3 bases, with 7 bases between them. The CDR3 loop spans 13 amino acids. From germline, CDR1 is SGHTA and CDR2 FQGNSA. The CDR3 spells CASSLGRSYEQYF. In nucleotides, the CDR3 is TGTGCCAGCAGCTTAGGCCGGAGCTACGAGCAGTACTTC.

This clonotype showed up many times. The chain combines TRBV12-3 or TRBV12-4 with TRBJ2-3; 7 nucleotides match TRBD1. This CDR3 is built from 16 residues. J lost 5 bases, V lost 6 bases, and 14 bases had no gene match. The chain's CDR3 is CASSPGGEGAEDTQYF. The CDR3 nucleotides read TGTGCCAGCAGCCCTGGGGGAGAGGGGGCGGAAGATACGCAGTATTTT.

The chain is built from TRBV12-3 or TRBV12-4 and TRBJ1-6; D possibly corresponds to TRBD1 (5 bases). V was trimmed by 10 bases and J by 0 bases, leaving 13 bases between them. CDR3 length: 15 amino acids. CDR3: CAISLGGSYNSPLHF. The CDR3 bases are TGTGCCATTTCCCTCGGGGGCTCCTATAATTCACCCCTCCACTTT.

Regarding this clonotype: This clone may be a read error of a much larger clone one base away. This rearrangement joins TRBV18 to TRBJ1-5; D unclear. In germline, CDR1 is KGHSH, CDR2 LQKENI. The CDR3 contains 14 residues. The V end was cut by 3 bases, the J end by 3 bases, with 9 bases between. Here the CDR3 DNA reads TGTGCCAGCTCACCCCCGGAGGACAATCAGCCCCAGCATTTT. Residues: CASSPPEDNQPQHF.

This clonotype was recorded a few times. The chain combines TRBV4-1 with TRBJ1-4, with 8 bases fitting TRBD1. The CDR3 sequence is 18 residues long. Losses at the gene ends were 2 bases for V and 0 bases for J; bases not matched to a gene: 8. CDR1 MGHRA and CDR2 YSYEKL come from the germline V gene. Here the CDR3 DNA reads TGCGCCAGCAGCCAAATTCCGGGACAGGATACAACTAATGAAAAACTGTTTTTT. The encoded protein is CASSQIPGQDTTNEKLFF.

This clonotype was seen a few times. The V and J genes are TRBV6-2 or TRBV6-3 and TRBJ2-7, with a tentative D call TRBD2 (6 bases). CDR1 is MNHEY, CDR2 SVGEGT, per germline. The CDR3 totals 16 residues. V dropped 4 bases and J dropped 1 base, with 17 bases sitting between them. CDR3 nucleotide sequence: TGTGCCAGCAGTTTCGCCGGGCAGGGACTTTCCTACGAGCAGTACTTC. Translated: CASSFAGQGLSYEQYF.

This clonotype was counted at least ten times. The rearrangement joins TRBV7-2 to TRBJ2-5, with 8 bases identical to TRBD1. Germline V gives CDR1 SGHTA, CDR2 FQGNSA. The CDR3 runs 14 residues. Trimming cost V 0 bases and J 9 bases; bases outside gene matches: 6. CDR3 coding DNA: TGTGCCAGCAGCTTAGCGGGGACAGGCAAGGCCCAGTACTTC. Its translation: CASSLAGTGKAQYF.

This clonotype showed up just a few times. The chain has TRBV29-1 and TRBJ1-2, with a possible D match to TRBD1 (5 bases). There are 16 residues in the CDR3. Trimming removed 7 bases from V and 5 bases from J, with 26 bases in between. Per the germline V gene, CDR1 is SQVTM and CDR2 is ANQGSEA. CDR3 residues: CSDKTEPSPLFYGYTF. As DNA, the CDR3 is TGCAGCGACAAGACAGAGCCCTCCCCACTATTTTATGGCTACACCTTC.

This clonotype appeared a few times. The chain employs TRBV20-1 and TRBJ2-3; 10 nucleotides line up with TRBD1. The CDR3 extends over 15 amino acids. V trimming: 4 bases; J trimming: 2 bases; junction bases outside the gene matches: 6. Germline V CDR1 and CDR2: DFQATT, SNEGSKA (reference sequence). CDR3 loop: CSAIRQGANTDTQYF. CDR3 DNA: TGCAGTGCTATACGACAGGGGGCAAACACAGATACGCAGTATTTT.

Ten or more counts support this clonotype. V is TRBV4-3 and J is TRBJ1-5; no clear D. Trimming took off 0 bases at V and 7 bases at J, with 16 bases between the two ends. The CDR3 is made up of 16 amino acids. The germline CDR1 and CDR2 sequences are LGHNA and YSLEER. The CDR3 DNA is TGCGCCAGCAGCCAAGATAGCTCCCCCGGCGGCCAGCCCCAGCATTTT. This encodes CASSQDSSPGGQPQHF.